The entry that follows covers one T cell receptor beta chain sequence. The source of the sample is a study of long-term antiretroviral therapy in people with HIV. The V gene's germline CDR1 is SQVTM and CDR2 ANQGSEA. The V end lost 2 bases, the J end lost 4 bases, and 17 bases lay between the germline ends. CDR3 size: 15 residues. The run of the v3.0 immunoSEQ assay was at survey level. Sequencing used immunoSEQ multiplex PCR; TCRdb keeps in-frame clones, though not all of them. The data show 25,000 or so clones, around 88% seen once. Each donor provided at least one pre-ART PBMC sample and at least two post-ART PBMC samples.

The clonotype originates from a man aged 18 to 29 with HIV. The V gene is TRBV29-1, the J gene TRBJ1-2; the D gene is possibly TRBD1 (5 bases). The sequenced sample was unsorted PBMCs, obtained 3 years after starting antiretroviral therapy. CDR3 loop: CSVETPRQSFYGYTF. CDR3 sequence (DNA): TGCAGCGTTGAAACCCCGAGACAGAGTTTCTATGGCTACACCTTC.